Sequencing of this T cell receptor beta chain was carried out in a study of preoperative IRX-2 immunotherapy in early breast cancer (dated by TCRdb to between 2018 and 2021). Notes on this clone: Its antigen is currently not known. Nothing much larger sits one base from this clone, and base qualities are not available.

The treatment or condition label for this specimen denotes: preoperative locoregional IRX-2 cytokine immunotherapy. The samples were obtained from a phase Ib study that tested preoperative, locoregional IRX-2 cytokine immunotherapy meant to prime immune responses. Patients with early-stage breast cancer who were given IRX-2 before surgery served as donors. Library prep was done by the immunoSEQ multiplex PCR assay. The immuneACCESS repertoire file appears here via TCRdb, limited to in-frame rearrangements. These files lack a portion of the clones; in checked studies, under half of the deficit traces to unresolved V genes, and the cause of the others is not known. Here the sample has 75,000 to 100,000 clones; roughly 85% occur a single time. Together, the top ten hold roughly 2% of the sample. The sequence was obtained from a human donor with breast cancer. The material sequenced was tumor tissue, taken after IRX-2 immunotherapy.

The CDR3 has the sequence CSALAGGVETQYF. Read as DNA, the sequence is TGCAGCGCCCTAGCGGGGGGGGTGGAGACCCAGTACTTC. The sequence joins TRBV29-1 to TRBJ2-5; a stretch of 12 junction bases matches TRBD2. The V end gives up 7 bases and the J end 5 bases, leaving 5 bases in the junction not matched to a gene. The CDR3 sequence holds 13 residues, the cysteine and phenylalanine included. Left in the record is the CDR3 DNA by itself, 39 bases read in frame from the first base. The germline V gene specifies SQVTM as CDR1 and ANQGSEA as CDR2.